This TCR beta chain was found in a study of T cell changes during pregnancy in multiple sclerosis. The method was immunoSEQ multiplex PCR; TCRdb's version includes in-frame clones alone and lacks a portion of them. In the table there are tens of thousands of clones, approximately 90% of which are singletons. This CDR3 is built from 15 residues. Losses at the gene ends were 5 bases for V and 7 bases for J; bases not matched to a gene: 10. Germline loops: CDR1 SGHVS, CDR2 FQNEAQ. The TCR was taken from a female donor with multiple sclerosis, enrolled in a pregnancy study. Specimen: CD4+ T cells from peripheral blood mononuclear cells, collected before pregnancy. The V and J genes are TRBV7-8 and TRBJ1-1; 10 bases line up with TRBD1. CDR3 DNA sequence: TGTGCCAGCAGCACCCGGACAGGGGGGACCGATGAAGCTTTCTTT. This sequence encodes CASSTRTGGTDEAFF.